A single sample is the source of the 11 T cell receptor beta chains below, sequenced in a study of control samples from healthy donors and cancer patients. Only in-frame clones appear in the TCRdb table, and some are missing; sequencing was by immunoSEQ multiplex PCR. The table shows more than 150,000 clones, with about 93% occurring only once. What was sequenced was blood. These receptors were collected from a man aged 18 to 30 in good health.

This chain uses TRBV9 with TRBJ1-3; 7 bases align to TRBD1. The germline V gene encodes CDR1 SGDLS and CDR2 YYNGEE. The CDR3 loop spans 14 amino acids. Germline trimming cut 4 bases from V and 2 bases from J; bases unmatched to any gene: 3. The CDR3 sequence is CASSTGATGNTIYF. CDR3 in DNA: TGTGCCAGCAGCACAGGGGCGACTGGAAACACCATATATTTT.

The genes are TRBV15 and TRBJ1-1; 8 nucleotides align to TRBD1. The CDR3 spans 12 residues. Germline V gene sequence: CDR1 LNHNV, CDR2 YYDKDF (reference sequence). V lost 11 bases, J lost 3 bases, and 5 bases stayed unmatched. CDR3 sequence reads: CASEDRDTEAFF. CDR3 in DNA: TGTGCCTCCGAGGACAGGGACACTGAAGCTTTCTTT.

This chain links TRBV3-1 (or the pseudogene TRBV3-2) with TRBJ2-4; perhaps D is TRBD1 or TRBD2 (7 bases each). Trimming shortened V by 1 base and J by 5 bases, and 9 bases separated the two germline ends. The CDR3 has 14 residues. Germline V gene lookup returns CDR1 LGHDT and CDR2 YNNKEL (reference sequence). In nucleotides, the CDR3 is TGTGCCAGCAGCCAAGCAGGGGGGGAAAACATTCAGTACTTC. Protein product: CASSQAGGENIQYF.

This clone has only one observation. V usage is TRBV18 and J usage is TRBJ2-1; 9 bases fit TRBD2. Trimming cost V 2 bases and J 7 bases; bases outside gene matches: 9. The germline V gene encodes CDR1 KGHSH and CDR2 LQKENI. The CDR3 length is 16 residues. CDR3 bases: TGTGCCAGCTCACCATTCTTAAGCGGGGGGTCAAATGAGCAGTTCTTC. Protein sequence: CASSPFLSGGSNEQFF.

The gene calls are TRBV6-1 and TRBJ1-5; D ambiguous. This CDR3 region has 14 residues. V lost 2 bases to trimming and J lost 9 bases, with 14 bases between them. Germline CDR1 is MNHNS and CDR2 is SASEGT. In DNA, the CDR3 is TGTGCCAGCAGTGAAACGTGGATGGGAATGCCCCAGCATTTT. Amino acid sequence: CASSETWMGMPQHF.

Points on this clone: One junction end does not reproduce the germline sequence, and a read error may be involved. This sample also contains other DNA sequences that code for the same CDR3. The V gene is TRBV6-5, the J gene TRBJ1-1; D gene ambiguous. The CDR3 is made up of 15 amino acids. The germline V gene has CDR1 MNHEY and CDR2 SVGAGI. CDR3 amino acids: CASSPEVRRYTEAFF. The CDR3 DNA is TGTGCTAGCAGCCCCGAAGTTCGACGGTACACTGAAGCTTTCTTT.

CDR3 loop: CASSQDGTSCKNIQYF. Written as DNA, the CDR3 is TGTGCCAGCAGCCAAGATGGGACTAGCTGCAAAAACATTCAGTACTTC. V usage is TRBV3-1 (or the pseudogene TRBV3-2) and J usage is TRBJ2-4; 9 bases align to TRBD2. This CDR3 region has 16 residues. J gave up 3 bases and V 0 bases, and 3 bases lay outside the gene matches. CDR1 and CDR2 from the germline V gene are LGHDT and YNNKEL (reference sequence).

Of note for this clone: This sample also contains other DNA sequences that code for the same CDR3. This chain links TRBV12-3 or TRBV12-4 with TRBJ2-7, with a weak D call TRBD2 (5 bases). The CDR3 is 12 residues long. Trimming cost V 4 bases and J 3 bases, with 7 bases left between them. CDR3 coding DNA: TGTGCCAGCAGTTCCCGGGGCTACGAGCAGTACTTC. Translation: CASSSRGYEQYF.

The chain employs TRBV5-1 and TRBJ1-2; 7 bases line up with TRBD1. Trimming removed 4 bases from V and 4 bases from J; junction bases left unmatched: 4. This CDR3 has 13 amino acids. Germline lookup yields CDR1 SGHRS and CDR2 YFSETQ. CDR3: CASSRDRVYGYTF. As DNA, the CDR3 is TGCGCCAGCAGCCGGGACAGAGTCTATGGCTACACCTTC.

CDR3: CASSQGTSGGVETQYF. The CDR3 bases are TGCGCCAGCAGCCAAGGGACTAGCGGGGGAGTTGAGACCCAGTACTTC. The chain recombines TRBV4-1 with TRBJ2-5, with TRBD2 matching 13 bases. The CDR3 totals 16 residues. The ends lost 1 base at V and 5 bases at J; junction bases unmatched: 4. CDR1 and CDR2 (germline): MGHRA, YSYEKL.

The V gene is TRBV3-1 (or the pseudogene TRBV3-2), the J gene TRBJ1-2; D remains ambiguous. Germline lookup yields CDR1 LGHDT and CDR2 YNNKEL (reference sequence). The V and J ends lost 1 base and 4 bases respectively, with 10 bases between them. CDR3 length equals 14 residues. The CDR3 reads CASSQGLGLYGYTF. DNA for the CDR3: TGTGCCAGCAGCCAAGGGCTCGGCCTCTATGGCTACACCTTC.